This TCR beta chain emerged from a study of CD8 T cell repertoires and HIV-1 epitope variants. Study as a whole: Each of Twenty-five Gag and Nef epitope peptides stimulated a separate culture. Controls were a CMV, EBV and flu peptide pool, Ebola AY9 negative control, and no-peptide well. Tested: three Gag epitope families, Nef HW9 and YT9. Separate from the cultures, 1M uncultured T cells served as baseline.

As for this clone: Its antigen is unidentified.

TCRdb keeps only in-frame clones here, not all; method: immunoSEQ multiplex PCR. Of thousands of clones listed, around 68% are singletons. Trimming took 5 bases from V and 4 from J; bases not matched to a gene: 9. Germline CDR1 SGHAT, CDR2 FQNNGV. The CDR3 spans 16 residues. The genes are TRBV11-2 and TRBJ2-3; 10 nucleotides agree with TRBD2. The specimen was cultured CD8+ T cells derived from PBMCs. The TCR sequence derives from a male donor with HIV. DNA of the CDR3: TGTGCCAGCAGCGATTACCTAGCGGGAGATCCAGATACGCAGTATTTT. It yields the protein CASSDYLAGDPDTQYF.